Following are 6 T cell receptor beta chains from one sample sequenced in a study of beta chain features in type 1 diabetes listed by TCRdb under 2018. General study outcomes and caveats: A moderate but significant shortening of TCRB CDR3 length was observed in type 1 diabetes patients in all four CD4+ subsets.

These TCRs' antigens remain unknown. Library prep was done by the immunoSEQ multiplex PCR assay. The entire amount of isolated RNA was reverse transcribed using the High Capacity cDNA Reverse Transcription Kit, so the sequenced TCRB transcripts were expressed ones. TCRdb took over this immuneACCESS table, retaining in-frame rearrangements with V and J assigned. Such tables are incomplete; in checked studies, under half of the missing clones stem from an unresolved V gene, and the remainder is unexplained. The sample table shows a few hundred thousand clones, and roughly 14% are seen once. 0.015% to 0.02% of the sample comes from the top ten. Sequenced input: naive CD4+ T cells from blood. This specimen's cell subset or site label, per the study, means: true naive CD4+ T cells. The source of these receptors is a man aged 25 to 40 with type 1 diabetes.

This clone has more than one count but fewer than ten. The chain couples TRBV2 to TRBJ1-6; the D is unclear. V lost 3 bases and J 9 bases, leaving 9 bases between the germline ends. CDR3 size: 13 residues. Per germline, CDR1 SNHLY and CDR2 FYNNEI. CDR3 coding DNA: TGTGCCAGCAGTGATTCTCCTATTTCACCCCTCCACTTT. It yields the protein CASSDSPISPLHF.

The chain employs TRBV13 and TRBJ1-6; 7 nucleotides line up with TRBD1. From germline, CDR1 is PRHDT and CDR2 FYEKMQ (reference sequence). This CDR3 is built from 16 residues. V gave up 3 bases and J gave up 5 bases; unmatched junction bases: 7. In DNA form, the CDR3 reads TGTGCCAGCAGCTTCTATTCGCAGGGGGATAATTCACCCCTCCACTTT. It specifies CASSFYSQGDNSPLHF.

V is TRBV7-9 and J is TRBJ1-1, with 9 bases lining up with TRBD1. J gave up 1 base and V 1 base, and 1 base lay outside the gene matches. The CDR3 is 15 amino acids. The germline V gene encodes CDR1 SEHNR and CDR2 FQNEAQ (reference sequence). CDR3 protein: CASSLGQGENTEAFF. The CDR3, as DNA: TGTGCCAGCAGCTTAGGACAGGGGGAGAACACTGAAGCTTTCTTT.

V and J are TRBV25-1 and TRBJ2-2; 9 bases are shared with TRBD1. The CDR3 spans 15 residues. After removal of 7 bases from V and 6 bases from J, the junction contained 9 bases not matched to a gene. Germline V gene data show CDR1 as MGHDK and CDR2 as SYGVNS. The CDR3 DNA reads TGTGCCAGCAACCACGGGACAGGGTTGGCCGGGGAGCTGTTTTTT. Protein sequence: CASNHGTGLAGELFF.

With respect to this clone: In the same sample, other DNA sequences code for this CDR3. This sequence joins TRBV30 and TRBJ1-1; the D is unclear. V was cut by 3 bases and J by 1 base, with 9 bases left in between. CDR3 length: 13 residues. The germline CDR1 and CDR2 sequences are GTSNPN and SVGIG (reference sequence). CDR3 sequence: CAWSPRGNTEAFF. The CDR3 DNA is TGTGCCTGGAGCCCCCGGGGGAACACTGAAGCTTTCTTT. Full variable domain (rest looked up from reference TRBV30 and TRBJ1-1): SQTIHQWPATLVQPVGSPLSLECTVEGTSNPNLYWYRQAAGRGLQLLFYSVGIGQISSEVPQNLSASRPQDRQFILSSKKLLLSDSGFYLCAWSPRGNTEAFFGQGTRLTVV.

This chain connects TRBV5-1 to TRBJ2-2; a weak D match, TRBD1 (6 bases). The germline V gene has CDR1 SGHRS and CDR2 YFSETQ. The CDR3 spans 14 residues. Trimming removed 4 bases at V and 1 base at J, with 8 bases between. Here the CDR3 reads CASSQGQNTGELFF. CDR3 DNA sequence: TGCGCCAGCAGCCAGGGACAGAACACCGGGGAGCTGTTTTTT.